This entry describes one T cell receptor (beta chain). This clonotype has just one count. Its antigen remains undetermined. No much larger clonotype is one base removed from it; base qualities were not supplied. One read gives only weak evidence. Flow cytometry had shown CD8+CD57+ cell expansion in the patients selected for sequencing. Every patient had severe acquired aplastic anemia, diagnosed using the International Study of Aplastic Anemia and Agranulocytosis and Camitta criteria. No patient had received any therapy when blood was sampled. In the study, sorted CD4+ and CD8+ blood T cells from patients with severe aplastic anemia and from healthy subjects underwent deep sequencing of TCR repertoires. Patients were enrolled under clinicaltrials.gov protocols 00001620, 01623167, 00001397, 00071045, 00081523 and 00961064 in the USA. Ficoll-Paque density gradient centrifugation was used to isolate peripheral blood mononuclear cells. Before DNA extraction, CD4+ and CD8+ T cells were sorted with FACS or magnetic beads.

This sample was included in a study of CD8+CD57+ T cells in acquired aplastic anemia (dated by TCRdb to 2017 to 2018). Context from the whole study: Extracted DNA from sorted CD4+ and CD8+ cells averaged approximately 3 ug, ranging from roughly 0.17 to 27.4 ug. A CD8+CD57+ expansion meant a frequency higher than the mean frequency seen in healthy subjects. General findings and caveats noted by the study authors: CD8+ Simpson's diversity did not differ significantly between patients and healthy controls (P=0.060). About 30 CD8+ CDR3 sequences were found to be shared between patients and controls, but these sequences appeared to be highly expressed in patients and within the immunodominant clones of the patients.

TCR beta VDJ combination and CDR3 sequence profiling used genomic DNA as the template. TCR repertoire sequencing was run on an Illumina HiSeq 2000. The study's own analysis went as follows. TRBV/TRBJ rearrangement plots, CDR3 size and DJ length profiles, and Simpson's diversity index were used to assess repertoires. The immunodominant clone was defined as the most abundant DNA sequence in deep sequencing data. CDR3 amino acid sequences were screened for sharing across subjects and were compared with published repertoires and the VDJdb database. TCRdb reprocessed the public reads (quality trimming at Q25 with fastp, clone calling with MiXCR) and kept in-frame beta chains. When rows share a CDR3 protein, they turn into one entry using the most common DNA and genes. The authors' filters were not applied to this entry. In all, the sample holds 150,000 to 200,000 distinct CDR3 sequences, and roughly two thirds of those were seen once. 45% to 60% of the sample belongs to the ten largest clones.

Its CDR3 holds 16 amino acids, cysteine through phenylalanine. CDR3 DNA is the only sequence kept; it has 48 bases, read in frame from the first base. Via the germline V gene, CDR1 is SGDLS and CDR2 YYNGEE. V loses 0 bases of germline sequence and J loses 9 bases, and the interval between the two ends is 19 bases. Sequencing was carried out using sorted CD4+, CD8+, or CD8+CD57+ T cells (not recorded which) from PBMCs. This TCR derives from a human donor with aplastic anemia. This receptor chain uses TRBV9 and TRBJ2-1; a tentative D call is TRBD2 (6 bases match). The sequence in DNA is TGTGCCAGCAGCGTAGGCGGGGTGGGCCTAGGACGTGAGCAGTTCTTC. This sequence encodes CASSVGGVGLGREQFF.